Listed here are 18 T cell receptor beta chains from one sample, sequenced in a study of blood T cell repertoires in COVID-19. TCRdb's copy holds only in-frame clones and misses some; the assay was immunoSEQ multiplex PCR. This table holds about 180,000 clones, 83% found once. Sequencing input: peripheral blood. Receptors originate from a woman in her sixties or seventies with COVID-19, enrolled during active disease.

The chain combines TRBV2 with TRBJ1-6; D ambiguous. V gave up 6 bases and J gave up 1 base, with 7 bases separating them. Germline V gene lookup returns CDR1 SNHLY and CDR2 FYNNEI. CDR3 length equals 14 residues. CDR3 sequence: CASRPQSYNSPLHF. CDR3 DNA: TGTGCCAGCAGACCACAGTCCTATAATTCACCCCTCCACTTT. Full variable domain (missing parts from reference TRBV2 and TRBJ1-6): EPEVTQTPSHQVTQMGQEVILRCVPISNHLYFYWYRQILGQKVEFLVSFYNNEISEKSEIFDDQFSVERPDGSNFTLKIRSTKLEDSAMYFCASRPQSYNSPLHFGNGTRLTVT.

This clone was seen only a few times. This CDR3 is CASSIDRTGNQPQHF. The CDR3 nucleotides are TGTGCCAGTAGTATAGATCGAACAGGCAATCAGCCCCAGCATTTT. This rearrangement joins TRBV19 to TRBJ1-5; D unclear. This CDR3 contains 15 residues. V lost 0 bases and J 2 bases, leaving 8 bases between the germline ends. In germline, CDR1 is LNHDA, CDR2 SQIVND (reference sequence).

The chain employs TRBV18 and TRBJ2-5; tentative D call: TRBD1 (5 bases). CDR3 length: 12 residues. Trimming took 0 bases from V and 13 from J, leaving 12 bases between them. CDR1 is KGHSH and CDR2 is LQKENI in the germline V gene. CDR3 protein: CASSPPQGPRYF. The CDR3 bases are TGTGCCAGCTCACCACCCCAGGGCCCGAGGTACTTC.

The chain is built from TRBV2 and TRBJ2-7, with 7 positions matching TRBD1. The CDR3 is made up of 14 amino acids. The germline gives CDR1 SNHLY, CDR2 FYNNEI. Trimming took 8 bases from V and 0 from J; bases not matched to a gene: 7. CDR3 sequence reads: CASQADRISYEQYF. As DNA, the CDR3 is TGTGCCAGCCAGGCGGACAGGATCTCCTACGAGCAGTACTTC.

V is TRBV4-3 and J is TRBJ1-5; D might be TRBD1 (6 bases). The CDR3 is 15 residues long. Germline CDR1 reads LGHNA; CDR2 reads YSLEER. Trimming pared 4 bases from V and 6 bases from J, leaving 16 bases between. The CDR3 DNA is TGCGCCAGCAGCCCAGAGATCACAGGGATTCAGCCCCAGCATTTT. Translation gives CASSPEITGIQPQHF.

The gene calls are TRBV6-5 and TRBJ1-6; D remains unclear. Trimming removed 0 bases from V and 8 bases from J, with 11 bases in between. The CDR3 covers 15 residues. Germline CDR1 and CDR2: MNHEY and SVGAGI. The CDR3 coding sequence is TGTGCCAGCAGTTACTCCCGCCGGGGAGATTCACCCCTCCACTTT. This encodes CASSYSRRGDSPLHF.

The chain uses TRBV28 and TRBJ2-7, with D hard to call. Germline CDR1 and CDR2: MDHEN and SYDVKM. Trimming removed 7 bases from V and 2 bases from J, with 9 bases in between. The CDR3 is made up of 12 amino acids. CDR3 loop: CASTGRAYEQYF. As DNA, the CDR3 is TGTGCCAGCACAGGTCGTGCCTACGAGCAGTACTTC.

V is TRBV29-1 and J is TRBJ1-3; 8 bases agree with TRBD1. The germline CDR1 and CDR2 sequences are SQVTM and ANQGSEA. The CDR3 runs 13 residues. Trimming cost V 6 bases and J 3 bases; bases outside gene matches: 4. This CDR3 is CSVDDRGGNTIYF. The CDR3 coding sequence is TGCAGCGTGGACGACAGGGGTGGAAACACCATATATTTT.

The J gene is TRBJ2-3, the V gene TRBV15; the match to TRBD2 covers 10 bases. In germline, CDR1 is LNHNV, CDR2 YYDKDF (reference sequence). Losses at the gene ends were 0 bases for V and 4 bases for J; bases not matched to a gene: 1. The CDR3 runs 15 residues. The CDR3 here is CATSRDLAGADTQYF. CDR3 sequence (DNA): TGTGCCACCAGCAGAGACCTAGCGGGAGCAGATACGCAGTATTTT.

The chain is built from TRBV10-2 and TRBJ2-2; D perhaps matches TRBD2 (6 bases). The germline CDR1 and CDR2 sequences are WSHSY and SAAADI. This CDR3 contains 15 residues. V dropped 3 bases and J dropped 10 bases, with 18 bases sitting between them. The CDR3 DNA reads TGCGCCAGCAGTGAAAGGCAGGGACTCGCCGCGGAGCTGTTTTTT. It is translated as CASSERQGLAAELFF.

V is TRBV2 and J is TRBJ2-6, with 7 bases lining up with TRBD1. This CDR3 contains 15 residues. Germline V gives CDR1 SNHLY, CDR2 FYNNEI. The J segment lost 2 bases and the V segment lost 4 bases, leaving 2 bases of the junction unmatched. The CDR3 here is CASSAGQPGANVLTF. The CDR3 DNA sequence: TGTGCCAGCAGTGCGGGACAGCCTGGGGCCAACGTCCTGACTTTC.

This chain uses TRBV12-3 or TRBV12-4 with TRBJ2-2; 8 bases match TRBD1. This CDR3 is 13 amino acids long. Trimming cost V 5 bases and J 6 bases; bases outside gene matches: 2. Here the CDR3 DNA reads TGTGCCAGCAGTGACAGGGGCTCCGGGGAGCTGTTTTTT. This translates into CASSDRGSGELFF.

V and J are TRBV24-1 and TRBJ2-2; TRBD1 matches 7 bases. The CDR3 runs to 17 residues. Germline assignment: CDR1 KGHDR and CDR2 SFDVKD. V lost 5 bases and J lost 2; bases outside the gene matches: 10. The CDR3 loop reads CATSAPRQGVNTGELFF. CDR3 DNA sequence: TGTGCCACCAGTGCCCCTAGGCAGGGGGTCAACACCGGGGAGCTGTTTTTT.

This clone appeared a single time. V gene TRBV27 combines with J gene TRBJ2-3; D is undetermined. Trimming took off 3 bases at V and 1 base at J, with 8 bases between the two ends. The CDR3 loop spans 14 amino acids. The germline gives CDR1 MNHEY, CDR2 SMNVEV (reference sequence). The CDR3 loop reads CASSFGVRTDTQYF. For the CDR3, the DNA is TGTGCCAGCAGTTTTGGAGTGCGCACAGATACGCAGTATTTT.

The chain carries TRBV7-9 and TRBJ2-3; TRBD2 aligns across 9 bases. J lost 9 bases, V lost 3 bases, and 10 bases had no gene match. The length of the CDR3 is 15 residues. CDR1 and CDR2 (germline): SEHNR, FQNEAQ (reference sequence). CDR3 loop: CASSLVRAGGDTQYF. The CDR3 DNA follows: TGTGCCAGCAGCTTGGTCCGGGCGGGAGGGGACACGCAGTATTTT.

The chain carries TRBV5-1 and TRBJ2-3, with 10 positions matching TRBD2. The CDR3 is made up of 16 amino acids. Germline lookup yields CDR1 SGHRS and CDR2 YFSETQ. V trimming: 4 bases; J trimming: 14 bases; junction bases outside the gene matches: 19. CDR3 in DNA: TGCGCCAGCAGCCTTCTAGCGGGAGAAAGCATCTCAAGTATGTATTTT. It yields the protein CASSLLAGESISSMYF.

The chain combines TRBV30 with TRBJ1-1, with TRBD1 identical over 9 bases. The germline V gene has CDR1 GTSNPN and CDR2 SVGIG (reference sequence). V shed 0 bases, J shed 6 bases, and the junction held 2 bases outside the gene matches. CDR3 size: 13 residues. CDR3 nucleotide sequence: TGTGCCTGGAGTGTACAGGGGGCCGCTGAAGCTTTCTTT. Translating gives CAWSVQGAAEAFF.

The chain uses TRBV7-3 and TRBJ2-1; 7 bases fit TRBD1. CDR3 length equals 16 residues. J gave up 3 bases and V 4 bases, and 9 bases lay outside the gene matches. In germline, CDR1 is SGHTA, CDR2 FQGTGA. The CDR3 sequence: CASSSLTGTLYNEQFF. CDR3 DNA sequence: TGTGCCAGCAGCTCATTGACAGGGACGCTCTACAATGAGCAGTTCTTC.